These 6 T cell receptor beta chains were sequenced from one sample in a study of blood T cell repertoires in COVID-19 (TCRdb year 2020). The method behind the library was the immunoSEQ multiplex PCR assay. This is the immuneACCESS table as TCRdb keeps it, with only in-frame sequences that have V and J called. A part of the clones is gone; compared with another copy, unresolved V genes explain less than half, and the rest is unexplained. The sample table contains around 250,000 clones; only one count was recorded for 70% to 90% of them. The ten largest clones capture under 2.5% of the sample. The sequenced sample was PBMCs or T cells enriched from blood (not recorded which). These receptors originate from a woman in her fifties or sixties who had recovered from COVID-19.

For this clone: This specimen includes other DNA sequences encoding the same CDR3. The rearrangement uses TRBV19 and TRBJ1-5; D is ambiguous. Germline lookup yields CDR1 LNHDA and CDR2 SQIVND (reference sequence). The CDR3 covers 13 residues. With 4 bases removed from V and 3 bases from J, the gap between germline ends came to 7 bases. The CDR3 DNA reads TGTGCCAGTAGTACACAAGTCAATCAGCCCCAGCATTTT. Translating gives CASSTQVNQPQHF.

The chain uses TRBV24-1 and TRBJ2-5, with TRBD2 matching 7 bases. V was pared by 5 bases and J by 4 bases, with 3 bases of the junction left unmatched. This CDR3 comprises 13 residues. Germline V gives CDR1 KGHDR, CDR2 SFDVKD. The CDR3 loop is CATSGAGRETQYF. Here the CDR3 DNA reads TGTGCCACCAGTGGAGCGGGAAGAGAGACCCAGTACTTC.

This chain connects TRBV19 to TRBJ1-4; no clear D. CDR1 and CDR2 from the germline V gene are LNHDA and SQIVND (reference sequence). The CDR3 is 11 residues long. V lost 3 bases and J lost 12, with 8 bases in between. CDR3 bases: TGTGCCAGTAGTATGGGCTTGGAACTGTTTTTT. Protein: CASSMGLELFF.

J is TRBJ2-4 and V is TRBV5-6, with 13 bases fitting TRBD2. The CDR3 sequence is 16 residues long. Germline trimming cut 4 bases from V and 8 bases from J; bases unmatched to any gene: 9. Germline lookup yields CDR1 SGHDT and CDR2 YYEEEE. The CDR3 reads CASSQPRTSGSYIQYF. The CDR3 nucleotides are TGTGCCAGCAGCCAACCTCGGACTAGCGGGAGCTACATTCAGTACTTC.

This clone has a single count. The J gene is TRBJ1-1, the V gene TRBV5-1; 10 bases are shared with TRBD1. CDR3 length: 17 amino acids. With V trimmed by 3 bases and J by 4 bases, 12 bases remained unmatched. Germline loops: CDR1 SGHRS, CDR2 YFSETQ. The CDR3 loop is CASSSGPGTGVGTEAFF. The CDR3 bases are TGCGCCAGCAGCTCCGGTCCCGGGACAGGGGTGGGCACTGAAGCTTTCTTT.

V is TRBV28 and J is TRBJ1-6, with 10 bases that match TRBD1. CDR1 MDHEN and CDR2 SYDVKM come from the germline V gene. The CDR3 is 17 residues long. Unmatched junction bases numbered 10, after V lost 7 bases and J lost 4 bases. The chain's CDR3 is CASISGTGEFYNSPLHF. The CDR3 DNA reads TGTGCCAGCATCTCCGGGACAGGGGAGTTTTATAATTCACCCCTCCACTTT.